This T cell receptor (beta chain) was identified during a study of tumor-infiltrating lymphocytes in primary liver carcinoma. The CDR3 consists of 14 residues. Germline assignment: CDR1 SQVTM and CDR2 ANQGSEA. With 7 bases removed from V and 9 bases from J, the gap between germline ends came to 19 bases. cDNA specific to TCR beta was made from approximately 0.55 ug of total RNA, with a constant-region primer employed for priming. Amplification in three nested multiplex PCR rounds with slightly modified ARM-PCR gave rise to TCR beta libraries. A C-beta reverse primer and TRBV1-TRBV30 forward primers served in each of the first two PCR rounds, at about 9 cycles apiece. TCRdb reprocessed the multiplex PCR reads via MiXCR and lists one record per CDR3 protein. The sample lists fewer than 50,000 distinct CDR3 sequences; roughly 80% were seen once. For each extraction, RNA and DNA were obtained together from about 21-30 mg of unsorted bulk tissue.

The chain joins TRBV29-1 to TRBJ1-6, with unresolved D. The sample consisted of tumor-adjacent normal liver tissue. The TCR sequence derives from a woman aged 25-40 years with primary liver carcinoma and hepatitis B virus infection. In DNA, the CDR3 is TGCAGCGCTGTGAAGAAATCCGGGATTTCACCCCTCCACTTT. It is translated as CSAVKKSGISPLHF.